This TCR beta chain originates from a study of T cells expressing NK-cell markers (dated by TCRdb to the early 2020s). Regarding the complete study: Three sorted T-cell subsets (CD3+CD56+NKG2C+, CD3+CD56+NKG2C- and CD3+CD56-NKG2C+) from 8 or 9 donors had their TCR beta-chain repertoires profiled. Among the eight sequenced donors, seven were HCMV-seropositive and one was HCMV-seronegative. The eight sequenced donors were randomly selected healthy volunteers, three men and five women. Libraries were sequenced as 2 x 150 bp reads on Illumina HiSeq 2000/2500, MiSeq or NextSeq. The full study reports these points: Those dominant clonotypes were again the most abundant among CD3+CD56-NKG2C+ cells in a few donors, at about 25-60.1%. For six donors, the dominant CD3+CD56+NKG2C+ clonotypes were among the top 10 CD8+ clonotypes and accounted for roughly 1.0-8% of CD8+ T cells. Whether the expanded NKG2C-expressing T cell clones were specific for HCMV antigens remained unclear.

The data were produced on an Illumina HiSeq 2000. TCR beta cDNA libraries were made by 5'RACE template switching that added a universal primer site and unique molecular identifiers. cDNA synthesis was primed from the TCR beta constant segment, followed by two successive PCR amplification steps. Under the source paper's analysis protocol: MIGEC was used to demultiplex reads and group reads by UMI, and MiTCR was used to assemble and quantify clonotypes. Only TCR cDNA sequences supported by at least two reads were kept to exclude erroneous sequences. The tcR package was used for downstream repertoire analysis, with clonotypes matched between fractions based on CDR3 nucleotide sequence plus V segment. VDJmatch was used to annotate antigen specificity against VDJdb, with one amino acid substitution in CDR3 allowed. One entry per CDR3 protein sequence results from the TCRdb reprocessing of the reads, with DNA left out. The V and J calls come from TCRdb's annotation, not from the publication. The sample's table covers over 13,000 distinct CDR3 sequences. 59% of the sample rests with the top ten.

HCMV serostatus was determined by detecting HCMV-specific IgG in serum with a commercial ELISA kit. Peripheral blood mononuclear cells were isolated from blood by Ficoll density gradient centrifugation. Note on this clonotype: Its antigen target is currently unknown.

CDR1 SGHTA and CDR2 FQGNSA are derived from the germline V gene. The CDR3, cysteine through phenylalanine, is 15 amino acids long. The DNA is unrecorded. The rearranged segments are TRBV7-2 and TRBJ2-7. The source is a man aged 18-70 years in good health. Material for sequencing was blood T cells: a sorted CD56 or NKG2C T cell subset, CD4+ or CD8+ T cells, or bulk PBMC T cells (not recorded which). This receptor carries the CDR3 CASSLYSRSSYEQYF.